Presented here are 31 T cell receptor beta chains from one specimen sequenced in a study of beta chain features in type 1 diabetes. The isolated RNA, all of it, was reverse transcribed, so expressed TCRB transcripts were what got sequenced. Some clones are missing from TCRdb's copy, which holds only in-frame ones; the method was immunoSEQ multiplex PCR. The data contain fewer than 400,000 clones, approximately 8% of them singletons. The source material was central memory CD4+ T cells from blood. Receptor source: a woman under 30 in good health.

A few counts support this clone. The chain has TRBV4-2 and TRBJ2-2; a weak D match, TRBD2 (6 bases). Germline CDR1 and CDR2: LGHNA and YNFKEQ. Deletions cut 1 base from V and 2 bases from J, with 11 bases between. CDR3 size: 16 residues. The CDR3 here is CASSQGRGDNTGELFF. In DNA, the CDR3 is TGTGCCAGCAGCCAAGGCCGCGGGGATAACACCGGGGAGCTGTTTTTT.

Of note for this clone: Other DNA variants within this sample encode the same CDR3. This sequence joins TRBV9 and TRBJ2-3; 7 bases align to TRBD1. This CDR3 is 15 amino acids long. V lost 3 bases, J lost 1 base, and 5 bases stayed unmatched. Germline V CDR1 and CDR2: SGDLS, YYNGEE. CDR3 sequence: CASSARQGRTDTQYF. CDR3 nucleotides: TGTGCCAGCAGCGCCCGACAGGGCCGCACAGATACGCAGTATTTT.

The chain recombines TRBV7-9 with TRBJ2-1, with 9 bases that match TRBD1. Per the germline V gene, CDR1 is SEHNR and CDR2 is FQNEAQ (reference sequence). V lost 2 bases and J lost 15; bases outside the gene matches: 11. CDR3 length: 14 residues. CDR3 nucleotides: TGTGCCAGCAGCTTAAGAGGGGGACAGGGTGGTCCGTTCTTC. It is translated as CASSLRGGQGGPFF.

This clone turned up a few times. CDR3 protein: CASSVTGDQPQHF. CDR3 nucleotide sequence: TGTGCCAGCAGTGTTACAGGTGATCAGCCCCAGCATTTT. The rearrangement joins TRBV6-1 to TRBJ1-5; TRBD1 might be the D (5 bases). This CDR3 region has 13 residues. With 4 bases removed from V and 5 bases from J, the gap between germline ends came to 9 bases. Germline V gene lookup returns CDR1 MNHNS and CDR2 SASEGT.

Many counts were recorded for this clone. The chain combines TRBV15 with TRBJ2-5; D is uncertain. Per the germline V gene, CDR1 is LNHNV and CDR2 is YYDKDF (reference sequence). The CDR3 runs 17 residues. With 0 bases removed from V and 2 bases from J, the gap between germline ends came to 16 bases. The DNA of the CDR3 is TGTGCCACCAGCAGAGATCGTGAGGCAGCGATGCAAGAGACCCAGTACTTC. Translating gives CATSRDREAAMQETQYF.

This clone has a handful of counts. The CDR3 here is CASSLRGGDSNTEAFF. Here the CDR3 DNA reads TGCGCCAGCAGCCTCCGAGGCGGGGATTCGAACACTGAAGCTTTCTTT. The chain combines TRBV4-1 with TRBJ1-1; D call uncertain. V gave up 4 bases and J gave up 1 base, with 16 bases separating them. CDR1 and CDR2 (germline): MGHRA, YSYEKL. The CDR3 has 16 residues.

This clone was observed a few times. The chain employs TRBV19 and TRBJ1-2, with D perhaps matching TRBD1 (5 bases). This CDR3 is built from 15 residues. The germline V gene encodes CDR1 LNHDA and CDR2 SQIVND (reference sequence). The ends were cut back, 1 base at V and 0 bases at J, with 9 bases in the middle. In nucleotides, the CDR3 is TGTGCCAGTAGTATAGCGACGGGGCCTAACTATGGCTACACCTTC. Translated: CASSIATGPNYGYTF.

This clone appeared a few times. This chain joins TRBV6-5 and TRBJ1-2; D is perhaps TRBD1 (5 bases). The ends were cut back, 2 bases at V and 4 bases at J, with 14 bases in the middle. This CDR3 has 15 residues. The germline V gene has CDR1 MNHEY and CDR2 SVGAGI. CDR3 region: CASSYSRQGLYGYTF. CDR3 DNA: TGTGCCAGCAGTTACAGTCGGCAGGGACTCTATGGCTACACCTTC.

This clone has more than one count but fewer than ten. This chain connects TRBV7-8 to TRBJ2-5; 9 positions match TRBD1. The CDR3 is 13 amino acids. J was trimmed by 3 bases and V by 7 bases; bases with no gene match: 3. Germline V gene sequence: CDR1 SGHVS, CDR2 FQNEAQ. The CDR3 region has the DNA TGTGCCAGCAACAGGGACAGGGAAGAGACCCAGTACTTC. It yields the protein CASNRDREETQYF.

This clone was seen at least ten times. J is TRBJ2-1 and V is TRBV13; no reliable D call. V lost 5 bases and J 7 bases, leaving 6 bases between the germline ends. The CDR3 length is 11 residues. Germline CDR1 is PRHDT and CDR2 is FYEKMQ (reference sequence). The CDR3 reads CASSARNEQFF. The CDR3, as DNA: TGTGCCAGCAGCGCGAGGAATGAGCAGTTCTTC.

This clone was recorded at least ten times. This sequence joins TRBV5-1 and TRBJ2-7; TRBD1 matches 8 bases. The CDR3 is made up of 15 amino acids. Trimming removed 4 bases from V and 4 bases from J; junction bases left unmatched: 10. CDR1 and CDR2 (germline): SGHRS, YFSETQ. The CDR3 DNA is TGCGCCAGCAGCCAGCTTGACAGGGGAACTTACGAGCAGTACTTC. Amino acids: CASSQLDRGTYEQYF.

The chain uses TRBV7-9 and TRBJ2-1, with 8 bases fitting TRBD2. CDR1 is SEHNR and CDR2 is FQNEAQ in the germline V gene (reference sequence). The V gene end was trimmed by 1 base and the J gene end by 3 bases; junction bases not matched to a gene: 5. CDR3 length equals 16 residues. The CDR3, as DNA: TGTGCCAGCAGCTTAGAGGCGGGAGGCGGCTACAATGAGCAGTTCTTC. Translation: CASSLEAGGGYNEQFF.

In its sample, this clone was seen many times. This chain links TRBV7-2 with TRBJ2-7, with TRBD2 matching 7 bases. With V trimmed by 2 bases and J by 3 bases, 7 bases remained unmatched. Germline lookup yields CDR1 SGHTA and CDR2 FQGNSA. The CDR3 has 15 amino acids. The CDR3 DNA follows: TGTGCCAGCAGCTTAATGGGGCGGGAGCTCTACGAGCAGTACTTC. Its protein is CASSLMGRELYEQYF.

This clone was detected only a few times. The chain recombines TRBV7-2 with TRBJ1-1, with a weak D call TRBD1 (6 bases). Trimming removed 2 bases at V and 9 bases at J, with 13 bases between. The CDR3 is 13 amino acids. Germline assignment: CDR1 SGHTA and CDR2 FQGNSA. CDR3 DNA sequence: TGTGCCAGCAGCTTAAGGGACACACCTAAAGCTTTCTTT. Encoded protein: CASSLRDTPKAFF. The whole variable domain, filled in from reference TRBV7-2 and TRBJ1-1, reads GAGVSQSPSNKVTEKGKDVELRCDPISGHTALYWYRQSLGQGLEFLIYFQGNSAPDKSGLPSDRFSAERTGGSVSTLTIQRTQQEDSAVYLCASSLRDTPKAFFGQGTRLTVV.

The chain combines TRBV2 with TRBJ2-2, with TRBD1 identical over 10 bases. Per germline, CDR1 SNHLY and CDR2 FYNNEI. V dropped 4 bases and J dropped 6; count of bases not matched to a gene: 5. The CDR3 has 15 amino acids. Here the CDR3 reads CASSVKGQGAGELFF. As DNA, the CDR3 is TGTGCCAGCAGTGTTAAAGGACAGGGGGCCGGGGAGCTGTTTTTT.

V is TRBV28 and J is TRBJ1-4; D gene ambiguous. The CDR3 sequence is 16 residues long. V was trimmed by 6 bases and J by 2 bases, leaving 16 bases between them. CDR1 is MDHEN and CDR2 is SYDVKM in the germline V gene. The CDR3 region is CASRSVVGGTNEKLFF. DNA of the CDR3: TGTGCCAGCAGATCAGTAGTCGGTGGGACTAATGAAAAACTGTTTTTT. The full variable domain, rest sourced from reference TRBV28 and TRBJ1-4, is DVKVTQSSRYLVKRTGEKVFLECVQDMDHENMFWYRQDPGLGLRLIYFSYDVKMKEKGDIPEGYSVSREKKERFSLILESASTNQTSMYLCASRSVVGGTNEKLFFGSGTQLSVL.

This chain links TRBV19 with TRBJ2-5, with 7 bases fitting TRBD1. The V and J ends lost 5 bases and 2 bases, in that order; junction bases with no gene match: 2. There are 13 residues in the CDR3. Germline V lookup: CDR1 LNHDA, CDR2 SQIVND (reference sequence). CDR3 in DNA: TGTGCCAGTAGTCCGGGACAGCAAGAGACCCAGTACTTC. Encoded protein: CASSPGQQETQYF.

This clone was counted a few times. V and J are TRBV7-9 and TRBJ2-7; TRBD2 agrees at 10 bases. CDR3 size: 15 residues. CDR1 and CDR2 from the germline V gene are SEHNR and FQNEAQ (reference sequence). V shed 5 bases, J shed 6 bases, and the junction held 10 bases outside the gene matches. The CDR3 nucleotides are TGTGCCAGCAGCCAGCCGGGACTAGCGACGAGCGAGCAGTACTTC. It codes for CASSQPGLATSEQYF.

This clone was picked up a small number of times. The same CDR3 is also encoded by other DNA sequences in this sample. V is TRBV5-4 and J is TRBJ1-3; TRBD1 is a possible D gene (6 bases). This CDR3 has 14 amino acids. V lost 2 bases to trimming and J lost 0 bases, with 6 bases between them. From germline, CDR1 is SGHNT and CDR2 YYREEE (reference sequence). CDR3 sequence (DNA): TGTGCCAGCAGCTTACAGGGCTCTGGAAACACCATATATTTT. Its protein product is CASSLQGSGNTIYF.

The table lists this clone with a few counts. The chain recombines TRBV28 with TRBJ2-7, with 8 bases matching TRBD1. The CDR3 has 15 amino acids. With 5 bases clipped from V and 6 bases from J, the junction kept 12 bases outside the gene matches. The germline V gene encodes CDR1 MDHEN and CDR2 SYDVKM. CDR3 sequence (DNA): TGTGCCAGCAGTACCGCAGGGGGCGGAGGATCCGAGCAGTACTTC. This gives the protein CASSTAGGGGSEQYF.

The rearrangement uses TRBV5-1 and TRBJ2-2, with 12 bases that match TRBD2. The J segment lost 2 bases and the V segment lost 6 bases, leaving 2 bases of the junction unmatched. This CDR3 has 15 amino acids. CDR1 and CDR2 (germline): SGHRS, YFSETQ. The CDR3 coding sequence is TGCGCCAGCACCGGACTAGCGGGAAACACCGGGGAGCTGTTTTTT. As protein: CASTGLAGNTGELFF.

In this sample, this clone turned up many times. The V call is TRBV6-1, the J call TRBJ2-3; 12 bases match TRBD2. Germline trimming cut 5 bases from V and 7 bases from J; bases unmatched to any gene: 7. The CDR3 contains 15 residues. CDR1 and CDR2 (germline): MNHNS, SASEGT. CDR3 sequence reads: CASSILAGGRYTQYF. DNA for the CDR3: TGTGCCAGCAGTATCCTAGCGGGAGGGCGGTATACGCAGTATTTT.

This clone was detected only a few times. The rearrangement links TRBV4-2 to TRBJ2-2, with 11 bases fitting TRBD2. This CDR3 region has 18 residues. Germline assignment: CDR1 LGHNA and CDR2 YNFKEQ. V lost 0 bases and J lost 4; bases outside the gene matches: 7. The DNA for the CDR3 is TGTGCCAGCAGCCAAGATATAGCGGGAGGGCACGGCACCGGGGAGCTGTTTTTT. Its translation is CASSQDIAGGHGTGELFF.

This clone was seen only a few times. The chain joins TRBV14 to TRBJ1-4; D is unresolved. Trimming pared 1 base from V and 0 bases from J, leaving 6 bases between. Germline V gives CDR1 SGHDN, CDR2 FVKESK. The CDR3 has 15 residues. The CDR3 region is CASSQGFTTNEKLFF. The CDR3 DNA sequence: TGTGCCAGCAGCCAAGGATTTACAACTAATGAAAAACTGTTTTTT.

This clone was seen only a few times. V usage is TRBV27 and J usage is TRBJ2-1; a weak D match, TRBD2 (5 bases). CDR1 MNHEY and CDR2 SMNVEV come from the germline V gene (reference sequence). V gave up 6 bases and J gave up 3 bases, with 12 bases separating them. CDR3 length: 14 amino acids. The CDR3 loop is CASSASSLYNEQFF. Written as DNA, the CDR3 is TGTGCCAGCAGCGCTAGCAGCCTCTACAATGAGCAGTTCTTC.

This clone was counted between two and nine times. This chain uses TRBV5-1 with TRBJ1-2; a possible D gene is TRBD1 (6 bases). Per germline, CDR1 SGHRS and CDR2 YFSETQ. The CDR3 sequence is 13 residues long. V gave up 2 bases and J gave up 8 bases, with 13 bases separating them. The CDR3 protein is CASSLTGTIGYTF. As DNA, the CDR3 is TGCGCCAGCAGCTTAACAGGGACTATCGGCTACACCTTC.

The chain has TRBV10-2 and TRBJ1-6; no reliable D call. V lost 8 bases to trimming and J lost 7 bases, with 15 bases between them. Per germline, CDR1 WSHSY and CDR2 SAAADI. The CDR3 consists of 14 residues. DNA of the CDR3: TGCGCCAGCCGAAAGTACGAGCTAAATTCACCCCTCCACTTT. This gives the protein CASRKYELNSPLHF.

Ten or more counts support this clone. The V gene is TRBV28, the J gene TRBJ2-7; D remains unclear. The CDR3 is 13 amino acids. Germline V gene data show CDR1 as MDHEN and CDR2 as SYDVKM. V shed 3 bases and J shed 3 bases, with 9 bases lying between them. The CDR3 sequence is CASSFPALYEQYF. The CDR3 DNA reads TGTGCCAGCAGTTTTCCGGCCCTCTACGAGCAGTACTTC.

The chain combines TRBV6-6 with TRBJ2-1; D is possibly TRBD2 (5 bases). Trimming stripped 6 bases from V and 5 bases from J, with 14 bases between. In germline, CDR1 is MNHNY, CDR2 SVGAGI (reference sequence). The CDR3 loop spans 14 amino acids. This CDR3 is CASRGSRENNEQFF. The CDR3 DNA reads as TGTGCCAGCAGAGGGAGCCGCGAAAACAATGAGCAGTTCTTC.

This clone appeared a few times. The chain has TRBV7-2 and TRBJ2-2, with TRBD1 as a possible D gene (6 bases). Germline values: CDR1 SGHTA, CDR2 FQGNSA. The CDR3 extends over 13 amino acids. V lost 2 bases, J lost 9 bases, and 10 bases lay in between. CDR3 DNA: TGTGCCAGCAGCTTATTATGGGACAGGGAGCTGTTTTTT. Protein product: CASSLLWDRELFF.

The rearrangement uses TRBV7-9 and TRBJ1-3; possible D gene TRBD1, 6 bases. Germline V gene sequence: CDR1 SEHNR, CDR2 FQNEAQ (reference sequence). V was clipped by 5 bases and J by 0 bases, with 14 bases between them. This CDR3 spans 16 amino acids. The CDR3 protein is CASSPQQGLSGNTIYF. CDR3 sequence (DNA): TGTGCCAGCAGCCCTCAACAGGGCCTCTCTGGAAACACCATATATTTT.